The clone carrying this TCR beta chain was found many times. Its matching antigen is unknown. These data belong to a study of blood T cells in healthy people across ages. General study results and limits: Nothing was known about donor CMV status, and this possibly confounded expanded clonotype changes. TCR beta diversity was tightly associated with the proportion of naive T cells.

Germline assignment: CDR1 GTSNPN and CDR2 SVGIG (reference sequence). This CDR3 has 17 amino acids. Trimming cost V 2 bases and J 0 bases, with 17 bases left between them. Using a J-beta primer mix together with a sample-barcoded 5' primer, a second PCR was run for roughly 7 to 11 cycles. Every molecule of cDNA carried a tag from a template-switch adaptor with 12 random nucleotides. MiXCR was run by TCRdb on the 5' RACE reads, yielding one entry per CDR3 protein. The data contain more than 500,000 distinct CDR3 sequences, 27% of them singletons. Each donor had 7.5 to 10 milliliters of peripheral blood drawn.

The clonotype comes from a woman between 65 and 79 years old in good health. Sequenced: blood. J is TRBJ1-5 and V is TRBV30; D unresolved. The CDR3 nucleotides read TGTGCCTGGAGTCTCGAGGGAAGTATTTATAGCAATCAGCCCCAGCATTTT. Its protein product is CAWSLEGSIYSNQPQHF.